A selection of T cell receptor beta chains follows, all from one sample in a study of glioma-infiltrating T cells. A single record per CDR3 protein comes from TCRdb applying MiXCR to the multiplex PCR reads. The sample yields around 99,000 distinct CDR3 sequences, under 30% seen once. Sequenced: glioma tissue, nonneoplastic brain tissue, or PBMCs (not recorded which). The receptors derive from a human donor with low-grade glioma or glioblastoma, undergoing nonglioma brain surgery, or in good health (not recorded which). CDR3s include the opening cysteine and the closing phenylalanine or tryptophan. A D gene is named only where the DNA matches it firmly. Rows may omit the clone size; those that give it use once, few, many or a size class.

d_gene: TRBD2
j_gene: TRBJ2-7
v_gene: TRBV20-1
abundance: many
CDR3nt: TGCAGTGCTAGAGGTAGCGGGGGGGCTCCCTCCTACGAGCAGTACTTC
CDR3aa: CSARGSGGAPSYEQYF

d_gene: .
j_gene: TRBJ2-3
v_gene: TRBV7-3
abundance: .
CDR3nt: TGTGCCAGCAGCTTCGTTGGCCCAGATACGCAGTATTTT
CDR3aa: CASSFVGPDTQYF

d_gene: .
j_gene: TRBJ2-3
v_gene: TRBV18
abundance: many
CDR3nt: TGTGCCAGCTCGTCTTTCGGTGACACAGATACGCAGTATTTT
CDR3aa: CASSSFGDTDTQYF

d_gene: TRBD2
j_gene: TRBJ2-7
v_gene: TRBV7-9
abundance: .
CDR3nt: TGTGCCAGCAGCTTAGGGGGACTAGCGGGAGAGCACGAGCAGTACTTC
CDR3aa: CASSLGGLAGEHEQYF

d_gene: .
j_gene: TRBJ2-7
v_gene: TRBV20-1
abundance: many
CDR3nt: TGCAGTGCTATCCCCCCCCCGAGTAGCTACGAGCAGTACTTC
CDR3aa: CSAIPPPSSYEQYF

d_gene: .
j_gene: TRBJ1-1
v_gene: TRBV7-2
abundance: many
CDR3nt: TGTGCCAGCAGCTTATCGGGGAGCACTGAAGCTTTCTTT
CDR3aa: CASSLSGSTEAFF

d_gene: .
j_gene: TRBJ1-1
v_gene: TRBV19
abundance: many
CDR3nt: TGTGCCAGTAGCCGAAGGGGGGACCCGAGGGACACTGAAGCTTTCTTT
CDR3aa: CASSRRGDPRDTEAFF

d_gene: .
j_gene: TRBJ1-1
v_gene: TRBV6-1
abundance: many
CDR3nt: TGTGCCAGCCCCTCAGCAGGCAAAAACACTGAAGCTTTCTTT
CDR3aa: CASPSAGKNTEAFF

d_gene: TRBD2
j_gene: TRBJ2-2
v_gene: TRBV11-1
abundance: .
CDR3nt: TGTGCCAGCGGCCCCGGGACTATATACACCGGGGAGCTGTTTTTT
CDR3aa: CASGPGTIYTGELFF

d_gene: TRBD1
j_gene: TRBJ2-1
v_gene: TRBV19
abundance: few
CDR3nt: TGTGCCAGTACCCCTCCCGGGACAGGGGTCAACAATGAGCAGTTCTTC
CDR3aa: CASTPPGTGVNNEQFF

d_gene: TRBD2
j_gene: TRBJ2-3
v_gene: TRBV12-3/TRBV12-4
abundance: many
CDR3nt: TGTGCCAGCAGCCCGGGACTAGCGGGCTTCACAGATACGCAGTATTTT
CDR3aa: CASSPGLAGFTDTQYF

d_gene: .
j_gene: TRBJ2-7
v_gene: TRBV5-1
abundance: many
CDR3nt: TGCGCCAGCAGCCGGACCGCGACAGTCGAGCAGTACTTC
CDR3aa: CASSRTATVEQYF

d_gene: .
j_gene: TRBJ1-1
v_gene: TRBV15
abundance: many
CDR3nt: TGTGCCACCAGCTACCGACCCCTAGGAGACACTGAAGCTTTCTTT
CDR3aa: CATSYRPLGDTEAFF